This TCR beta chain was sequenced for a study of glioma-infiltrating T cells (TCRdb year 2016). Describing the broader study: Low-grade gliomas were represented by WHO grade II oligodendrogliomas or astrocytomas, and glioblastomas were represented by WHO grade IV tumors that were sampled at initial rather than recurrent diagnosis. Glioma patients received dexamethasone for six or fewer days before surgery. The sequencing target for blood libraries was 4.5- to 10-fold coverage of about a million peripheral T cells. The study sequenced TCR alpha- and beta-chain repertoires from glioma tissue, from non-neoplastic brain tissue and from matched peripheral blood mononuclear cells. To gauge divergence between tissue and blood T-cell populations, every tissue-infiltrating repertoire was compared against the peripheral blood repertoire from the same patient. Three low-grade glioma patients, fewer than 10 primary glioblastoma patients, and three non-glioma patients who contributed non-neoplastic brain tissue made up the paired cohort.

Findings and caveats that apply to the study as a whole: In non-neoplastic patients, VJ-independent divergence between tissue and blood fell below expectation, whereas in all gliomas, and especially in low-grade gliomas, the divergence rose above expectation. Patients with low tissue-blood divergence were marked by a signature set of shared blood CDR3 motifs, and this signature set was depleted in highly divergent patients. Only a very small number of CDR3 sequences turned up in both tissue and blood, a result put down to high CDR3 diversity combined with limited sampling. Group comparisons were based on small numbers of patients: three non-neoplastic, three low-grade glioma and several glioblastoma patients.

The iRepertoire nested amplicon-rescue multiplex PCR (arm-PCR) platform was used to amplify TCR alpha and beta CDR3 regions from RNA. One-step reverse transcription and amplification used about 95-400 ng of tissue mRNA or PBMC total RNA as input. Following bead purification, Illumina adapters were added through a secondary multiplex PCR, and the libraries were then gel-purified between 200 and 400 bp. Internal 6-nucleotide barcodes were carried by the libraries and were used for demultiplexing. Sequencing of libraries was performed on an Illumina MiSeq with 2x220 or 2x250 nucleotide paired-end reads. Under the source paper's analysis protocol: Paired reads were merged using FLASH 1.2.11 and aligned with BWA-MEM to the GRCh37 human genome, and TRA and TRB reads were then extracted. An IMGT-derived reference of cassette sequences and CDR3 motifs, with pseudogenes included, was used for V and J assignment. Three-frame translation of reads was performed, and productive CDR3s were defined as those with a C...FGXG motif and no stop codons. Unique combinations of V-J cassette pair and CDR3 amino acid sequence were defined as clonotypes. Reads were filtered by Hamming distance, thresholded by each sample's sequence error rate in mapped regions. TCRdb reran the public reads through fastp at Q25 and MiXCR, keeping productive beta chains. Rows with one shared CDR3 protein collapse into an entry with the most common genes and DNA. The V and J calls shown here were made by TCRdb, not taken from the authors' results. The sample yields about 380,000 distinct CDR3 sequences; around 38% were counted once. The top ten clones comprise 12% of the sample.

Surgical brain or tumor specimens were cryofrozen in liquid nitrogen immediately after resection, and peripheral blood cells were collected concurrently. This clonotype was seen a handful of times. Its antigen remains undetermined. There are no base qualities to consult, and no much larger clone falls within one base. CDR1 and CDR2 are drawn from the germline V gene: MNHNS, SASEGT. CDR3 length: 14 amino acids, cysteine to phenylalanine. The CDR3 DNA has 42 bases and is translated from base 1. The V end loses 5 bases and the J end loses 4 bases, and a stretch of 11 bases separates them. Sequenced material: glioma tissue, nonneoplastic brain tissue, or PBMCs (not recorded which). The receptor chain draws on TRBV6-1 and TRBJ2-2, with TRBD2 as a weak D call on 6 bases. The source of this sequence is a human donor with low-grade glioma or glioblastoma, undergoing nonglioma brain surgery, or in good health (not recorded which). The DNA is TGTGCCAGCAGTTATGGAGGGACCACCGGGGAGCTGTTTTTT. Its protein product is CASSYGGTTGELFF.